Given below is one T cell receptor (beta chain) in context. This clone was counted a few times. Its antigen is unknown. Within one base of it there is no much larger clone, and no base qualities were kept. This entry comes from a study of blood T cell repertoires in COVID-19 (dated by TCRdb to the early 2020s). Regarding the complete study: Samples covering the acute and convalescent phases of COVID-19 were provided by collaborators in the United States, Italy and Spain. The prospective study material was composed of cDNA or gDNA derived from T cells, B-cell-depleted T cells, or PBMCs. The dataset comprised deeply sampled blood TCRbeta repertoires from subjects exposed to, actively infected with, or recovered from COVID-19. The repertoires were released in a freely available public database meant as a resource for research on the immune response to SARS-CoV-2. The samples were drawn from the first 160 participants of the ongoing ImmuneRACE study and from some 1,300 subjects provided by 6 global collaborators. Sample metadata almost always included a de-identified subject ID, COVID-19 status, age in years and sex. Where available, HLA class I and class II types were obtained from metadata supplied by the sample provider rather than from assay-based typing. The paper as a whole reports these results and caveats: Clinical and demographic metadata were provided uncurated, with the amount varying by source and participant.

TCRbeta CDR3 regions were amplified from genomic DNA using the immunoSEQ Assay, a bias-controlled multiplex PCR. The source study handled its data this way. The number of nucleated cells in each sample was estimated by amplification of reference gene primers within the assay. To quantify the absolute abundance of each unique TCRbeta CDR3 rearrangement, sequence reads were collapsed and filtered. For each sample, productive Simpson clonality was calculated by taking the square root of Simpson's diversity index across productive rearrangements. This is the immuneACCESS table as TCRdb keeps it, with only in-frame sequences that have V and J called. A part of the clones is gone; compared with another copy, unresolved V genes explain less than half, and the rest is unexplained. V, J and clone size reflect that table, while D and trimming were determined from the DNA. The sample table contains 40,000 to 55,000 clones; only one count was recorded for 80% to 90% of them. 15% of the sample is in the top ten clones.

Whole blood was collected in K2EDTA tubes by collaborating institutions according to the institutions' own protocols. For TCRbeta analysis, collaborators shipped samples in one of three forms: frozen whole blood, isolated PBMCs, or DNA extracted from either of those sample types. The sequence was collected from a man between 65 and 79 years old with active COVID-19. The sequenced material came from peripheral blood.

The nucleotide sequence is TGTGCCAGCAGCTTCACAGGGACATTTATGGCTAACACCTTC. Protein translation: CASSFTGTFMANTF. The sequence links TRBV7-2 to TRBJ1-2; a tentative D call is TRBD1 (6 bases match). From the cysteine through the phenylalanine, the CDR3 covers 14 amino acids. Only the CDR3 DNA stays, 42 bases, in frame from base 1. CDR1 and CDR2 are read off the germline V gene as SGHTA and FQGNSA. V is pared back by 3 bases and J by 12 bases, with 20 bases lying between the germline termini. Reference TRBV7-2 and TRBJ1-2 genes cover what lies past the CDR3, so the full variable domain is GAGVSQSPSNKVTEKGKDVELRCDPISGHTALYWYRQSLGQGLEFLIYFQGNSAPDKSGLPSDRFSAERTGGSVSTLTIQRTQQEDSAVYLCASSFTGTFMANTFGSGTRLTVV.